This T cell receptor (beta chain) originates from a study of T cell repertoires in cytomegalovirus infection. Each CDR3 protein gets one entry after TCRdb re-called the reads with MiXCR. Among about 55,000 distinct CDR3 sequences listed, over 15% were seen once. There are a few counts of this clonotype. Its antigen is as yet unknown. Looked up from germline, CDR1 is MGHRA and CDR2 is YSYEKL. V was trimmed by 4 bases and J by 4 bases, leaving 11 bases between them. The CDR3 is 14 residues long. This specimen consisted of CD8+ T cells from cultured PBMCs, obtained from culture after CMV antigen stimulation. The sequence derives from a human donor in good health (CMV status not recorded). Some clones in this sample may be carry-over from other donors' samples. The chain recombines TRBV4-1 with TRBJ2-1, with D possibly being TRBD1 or TRBD2 (5 bases each). The CDR3 sequence is CASSPRDGYNEQFF. CDR3 nucleotides: TGCGCCAGCAGCCCCCGGGACGGATACAATGAGCAGTTCTTC.